This TCR beta chain appears in the sequencing data of a study of T cell repertoires in cytomegalovirus infection. As concerns this clonotype: Antigen unknown.

Trimming stripped 7 bases from V and 8 bases from J, with 17 bases between. The CDR3 runs 13 residues. TCRdb called the reads again in MiXCR, with one record for every CDR3 protein. The profile shows roughly 800,000 distinct CDR3 sequences, around 29% of them singletons. Whole-study findings and limits: Using cumulative public TCR beta family frequency, the authors identified those who carried CMV together with the relevant HLA.

The specimen was cultured CD8+ T cells from PBMCs, collected from culture after CMV antigen stimulation. This clonotype originated in a human donor in good health (CMV status not recorded). Some clones in this sample may be carry-over from other donors' samples. The chain couples TRBV7-1 to TRBJ1-2; maybe TRBD1 (5 bases). Being an ORF, TRBV7-1 has a function that is uncertain. CDR3 sequence reads: CASTTGGVEGYTF. The CDR3 DNA reads as TGTGCCAGCACCACAGGAGGTGTGGAGGGCTACACCTTC.